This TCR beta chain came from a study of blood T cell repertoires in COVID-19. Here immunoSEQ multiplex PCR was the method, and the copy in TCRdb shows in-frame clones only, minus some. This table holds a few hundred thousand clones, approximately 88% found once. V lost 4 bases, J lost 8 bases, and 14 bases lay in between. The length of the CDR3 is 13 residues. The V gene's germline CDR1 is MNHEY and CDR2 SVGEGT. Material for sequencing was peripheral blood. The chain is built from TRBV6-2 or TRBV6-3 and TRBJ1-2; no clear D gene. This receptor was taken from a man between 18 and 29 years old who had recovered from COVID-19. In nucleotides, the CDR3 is TGTGCCAGCAGTTCCGCTAGGTTCGGCGGCTACACCTTC. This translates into CASSSARFGGYTF.